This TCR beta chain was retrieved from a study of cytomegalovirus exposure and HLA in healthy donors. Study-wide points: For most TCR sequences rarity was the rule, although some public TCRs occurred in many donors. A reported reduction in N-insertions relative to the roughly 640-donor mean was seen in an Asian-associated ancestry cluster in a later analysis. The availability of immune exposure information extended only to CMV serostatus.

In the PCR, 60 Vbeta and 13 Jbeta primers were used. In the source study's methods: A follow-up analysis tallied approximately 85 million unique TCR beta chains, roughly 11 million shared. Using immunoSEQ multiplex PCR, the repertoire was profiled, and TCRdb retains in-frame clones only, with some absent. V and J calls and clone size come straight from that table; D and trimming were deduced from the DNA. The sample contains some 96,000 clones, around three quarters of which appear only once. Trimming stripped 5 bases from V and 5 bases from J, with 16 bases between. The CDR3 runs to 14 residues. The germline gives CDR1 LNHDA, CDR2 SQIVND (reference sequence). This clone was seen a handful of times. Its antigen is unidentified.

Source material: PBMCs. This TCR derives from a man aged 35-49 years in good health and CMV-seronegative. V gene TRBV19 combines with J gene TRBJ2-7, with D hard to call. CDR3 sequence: CASSLQAGPHEQYF. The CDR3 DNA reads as TGTGCCAGTAGTCTCCAAGCAGGTCCCCACGAGCAGTACTTC.